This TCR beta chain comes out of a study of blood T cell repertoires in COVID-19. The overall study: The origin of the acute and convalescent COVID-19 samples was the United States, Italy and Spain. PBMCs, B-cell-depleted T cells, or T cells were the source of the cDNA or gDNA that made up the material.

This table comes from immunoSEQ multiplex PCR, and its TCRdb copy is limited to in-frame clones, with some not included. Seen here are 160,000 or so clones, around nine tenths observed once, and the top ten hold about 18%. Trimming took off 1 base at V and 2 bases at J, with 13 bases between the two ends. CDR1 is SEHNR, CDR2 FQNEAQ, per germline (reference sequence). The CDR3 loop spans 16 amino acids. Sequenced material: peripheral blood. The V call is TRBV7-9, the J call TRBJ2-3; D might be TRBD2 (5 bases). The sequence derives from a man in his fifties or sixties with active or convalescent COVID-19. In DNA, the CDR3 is TGTGCCAGCAGCTTAGATGCGGGCCCGTACACAGATACGCAGTATTTT. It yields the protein CASSLDAGPYTDTQYF.